This T cell receptor beta chain stems from a study of Tregs in tolerant kidney transplant recipients. Points from the study as a whole: Biological reproducibility was not directly addressed, but technical replication error appeared minimal. Findings come from small patient numbers and require larger validation. The most relevant donor-specific Treg TCRbeta repertoire apparently came from expansion with activated donor B cells.

Thawed PBMCs were FACS-sorted into unstimulated CD4+CD25+CD127- regulatory T cells, CD4+CD25- non-regulatory cells, CD4 and CD8 cells. A remark on this clone: What it binds is not known.

This CDR3 spans 15 amino acids. After removal of 1 base from V and 4 bases from J, the junction contained 6 bases not matched to a gene. The germline CDR1 and CDR2 sequences are MGHDK and SYGVNS. Assay used: immunoSEQ multiplex PCR; TCRdb lists only in-frame clones, some missing. Here the sample spans 240,000 or so clones, about 86% being singletons. The clonotype comes from a human donor in good health. The chain employs TRBV25-1 and TRBJ2-7, with 8 bases matching TRBD1. Sequencing used CD4+ T cells from blood. CDR3 in amino acids: CASSESGQAAYEQYF. The CDR3 nucleotides are TGTGCCAGCAGTGAATCGGGACAGGCCGCTTACGAGCAGTACTTC.